This T cell receptor beta chain was obtained from a study of blood T cell repertoires in COVID-19. Study overall: Sites in the United States, Italy and Spain provided acute and convalescent COVID-19 samples.

In the original workflow: Reference gene primer amplification gave nucleated cell count estimates. Data came from immunoSEQ multiplex PCR; TCRdb stores just in-frame clones and leaves some out. The D gene and trimming were derived from the DNA, and the V and J assignments and clone size from that table. The sample lists 350,000 to 550,000 clones; around 87% were seen once. V trimming: 0 bases; J trimming: 4 bases; junction bases outside the gene matches: 7. The CDR3 totals 17 residues. Germline CDR1 MGHRA, CDR2 YSYEKL. Participant-reported clinical history was the basis for cohort assignment. Donors in Cohort 3 counted as recovered after two negative PCRs, clearance, or symptom resolution.

Sequencing used PBMCs or T cells enriched from blood (not recorded which). This sequence joins TRBV4-1 and TRBJ2-3, with TRBD2 identical over 10 bases. The TCR was taken from a man aged 25 to 40 who had recovered from COVID-19. This CDR3 reads CASSQDWLAGAPDTQYF. The CDR3 DNA follows: TGCGCCAGCAGCCAAGATTGGCTAGCGGGAGCTCCAGATACGCAGTATTTT.